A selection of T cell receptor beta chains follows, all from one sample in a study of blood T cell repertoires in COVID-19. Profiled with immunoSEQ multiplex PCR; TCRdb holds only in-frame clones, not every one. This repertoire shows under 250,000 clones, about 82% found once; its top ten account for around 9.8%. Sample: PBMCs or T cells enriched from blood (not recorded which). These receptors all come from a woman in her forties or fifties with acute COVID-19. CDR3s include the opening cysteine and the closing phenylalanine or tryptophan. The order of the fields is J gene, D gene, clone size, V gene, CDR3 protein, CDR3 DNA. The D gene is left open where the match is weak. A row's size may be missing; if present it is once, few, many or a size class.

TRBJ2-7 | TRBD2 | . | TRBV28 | CASTTGGAYEQYF | TGTGCCAGCACCACGGGGGGGGCCTACGAGCAGTACTTC
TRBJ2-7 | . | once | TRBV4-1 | CASSQTGGTRHYEQYF | TGCGCCAGCAGCCAAACCGGGGGGACACGACACTACGAGCAGTACTTC
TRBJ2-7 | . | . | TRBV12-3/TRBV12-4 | CASSLAGRNEQYF | TGTGCCAGCAGTTTGGCAGGGAGGAACGAGCAGTACTTC
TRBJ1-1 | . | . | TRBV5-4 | CASRTGQNTEAFF | TGTGCCAGCAGAACGGGACAGAACACTGAAGCTTTCTTT
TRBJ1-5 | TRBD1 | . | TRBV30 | CAWSWTGVNQPQHF | TGTGCCTGGAGTTGGACAGGGGTAAATCAGCCCCAGCATTTT
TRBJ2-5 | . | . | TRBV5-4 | CASSLRPGPQETQYF | TGTGCCAGCAGCTTGCGTCCAGGGCCACAAGAGACCCAGTACTTC
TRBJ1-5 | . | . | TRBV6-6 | CASSPDTSEMAQHF | TGTGCCAGCAGTCCAGACACCTCCGAAATGGCCCAGCATTTT
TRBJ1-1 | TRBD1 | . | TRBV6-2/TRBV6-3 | CASSPGTENTEAFF | TGTGCCAGCAGTCCCGGGACAGAAAACACTGAAGCTTTCTTT
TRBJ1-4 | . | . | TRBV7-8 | CASSRRDTHEKLFF | TGTGCCAGCAGCCGCCGGGACACTCATGAAAAACTGTTTTTT
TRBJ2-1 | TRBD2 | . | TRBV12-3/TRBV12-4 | CASSSAGGRQFF | TGTGCCAGCAGTTCTGCGGGGGGGCGGCAGTTCTTC
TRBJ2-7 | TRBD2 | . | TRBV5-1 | CASSFSGGPSEQYF | TGCGCCAGCAGCTTTAGCGGGGGGCCTAGCGAGCAGTACTTC
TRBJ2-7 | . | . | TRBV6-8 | CASSYAQGGDEQYF | TGTGCCAGCAGTTACGCACAGGGTGGTGACGAGCAGTACTTC
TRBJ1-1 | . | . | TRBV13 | CASSSTVNTEAFF | TGTGCCAGCAGCTCGACAGTTAACACTGAAGCTTTCTTT
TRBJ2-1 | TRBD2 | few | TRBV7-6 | CASSRVSGGAWEQFF | TGTGCCAGCAGCCGAGTTAGCGGGGGGGCATGGGAGCAGTTCTTC
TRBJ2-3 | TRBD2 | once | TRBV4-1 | CASSPSLTSGGLRTDTQYF | TGCGCCAGCAGCCCAAGTTTGACTAGCGGGGGGCTTCGCACAGATACGCAGTATTTT
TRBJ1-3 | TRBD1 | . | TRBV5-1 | CASSAGQSSGNTIYF | TGCGCCAGCAGCGCGGGACAGAGCTCTGGAAACACCATATATTTT
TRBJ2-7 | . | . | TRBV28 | CASSQGAAPYEQYF | TGTGCCAGCAGCCAAGGGGCGGCTCCCTACGAGCAGTACTTC
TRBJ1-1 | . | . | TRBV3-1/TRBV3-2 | CASSQWTGFTEAFF | TGTGCCAGCAGCCAGTGGACGGGGTTCACTGAAGCTTTCTTT
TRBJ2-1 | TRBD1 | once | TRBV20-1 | CSASGQGAINEQFF | TGCAGTGCTAGTGGACAGGGGGCGATCAATGAGCAGTTCTTC
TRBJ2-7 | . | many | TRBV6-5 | CASRLDSYEQYF | TGTGCCAGCAGACTGGACAGTTACGAGCAGTACTTC
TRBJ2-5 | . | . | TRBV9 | CASSVGGQRKETQYF | TGTGCCAGCAGCGTAGGGGGCCAGAGGAAGGAGACCCAGTACTTC
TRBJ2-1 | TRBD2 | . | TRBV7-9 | CASSLQRLAAHNEQFF | TGTGCCAGCAGCCTCCAGCGACTAGCGGCCCACAATGAGCAGTTCTTC
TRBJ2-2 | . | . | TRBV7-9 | CASSFRNTGELFF | TGTGCCAGCAGCTTCAGGAACACCGGGGAGCTGTTTTTT
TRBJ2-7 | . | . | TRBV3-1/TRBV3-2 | CASSPTVSYEQYF | TGTGCCAGCAGCCCGACAGTCTCCTACGAGCAGTACTTC
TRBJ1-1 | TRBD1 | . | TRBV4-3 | CASSQTRDRGLGTEAFF | TGCGCCAGCAGCCAGACCCGGGACAGGGGGCTGGGTACTGAAGCTTTCTTT
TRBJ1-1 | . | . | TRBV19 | CASSIGAGRFLAEAFF | TGTGCCAGTAGTATAGGTGCCGGGAGGTTCTTGGCTGAAGCTTTCTTT
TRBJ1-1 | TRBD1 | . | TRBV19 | CVTRDRSNTEAFF | TGTGTAACCAGGGACAGGAGCAACACTGAAGCTTTCTTT
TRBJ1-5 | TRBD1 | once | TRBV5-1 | CASSLGDRGHEQPQHF | TGCGCCAGCAGCTTAGGGGACAGGGGGCACGAGCAGCCCCAGCATTTT
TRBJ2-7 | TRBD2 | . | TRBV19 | CASSILGLAQTYEQYF | TGTGCCAGTAGTATTCTTGGACTAGCGCAAACCTACGAGCAGTACTTC
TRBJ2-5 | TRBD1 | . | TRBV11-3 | CASSLGGGAETQYF | TGTGCCAGCAGCTTAGGAGGGGGCGCAGAGACCCAGTACTTC
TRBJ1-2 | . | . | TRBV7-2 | CASSSQGPSNYGYTF | TGTGCCAGCAGCTCCCAGGGGCCGTCTAACTATGGCTACACCTTC
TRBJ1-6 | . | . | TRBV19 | CASSLRSNSPLHF | TGTGCCAGTAGTCTTCGGTCCAATTCACCCCTCCACTTT
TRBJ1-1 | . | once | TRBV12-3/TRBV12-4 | CASSFREDTEAFF | TGTGCCAGCAGTTTCCGGGAGGACACTGAAGCTTTCTTT
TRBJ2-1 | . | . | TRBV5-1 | CASSLGAPRYNEQFF | TGCGCCAGCAGCTTGGGGGCCCCGCGCTACAATGAGCAGTTCTTC
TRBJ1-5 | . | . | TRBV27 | CASNRAGVNQPQHF | TGTGCCAGCAACCGAGCCGGGGTCAATCAGCCCCAGCATTTT
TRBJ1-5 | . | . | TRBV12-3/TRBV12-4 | CASGRGDQPQHF | TGTGCCAGCGGGAGGGGAGATCAGCCCCAGCATTTT
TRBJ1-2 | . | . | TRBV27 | CASSFLGQGRRPGYTF | TGTGCCAGCAGTTTTTTGGGGCAGGGGCGGCGGCCCGGCTACACCTTC
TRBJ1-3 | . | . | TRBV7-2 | CASSLDSSGNTIYF | TGTGCCAGCAGCTTGGACAGCTCTGGAAACACCATATATTTT
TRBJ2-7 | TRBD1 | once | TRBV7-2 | CASSQDRGPYEQYF | TGTGCCAGCAGCCAGGACAGGGGACCCTACGAGCAGTACTTC
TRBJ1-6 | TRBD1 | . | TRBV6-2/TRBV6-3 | CASSYGKGQGAHSPLHF | TGTGCCAGCAGTTACGGGAAAGGACAGGGCGCACATTCACCCCTCCACTTT
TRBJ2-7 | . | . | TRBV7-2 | CASSLGPGPLKTYEQYF | TGTGCCAGCAGCTTAGGACCAGGGCCCCTCAAAACCTACGAGCAGTACTTC
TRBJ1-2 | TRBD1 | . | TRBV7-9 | CASSLDRVGGYTF | TGTGCCAGCAGTTTAGACAGGGTTGGTGGCTACACCTTC
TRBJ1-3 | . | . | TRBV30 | CAWNLGADGNTIYF | TGTGCCTGGAATTTAGGGGCGGACGGAAACACCATATATTTT
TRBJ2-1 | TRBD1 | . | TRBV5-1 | CASSPPGQGHVEQFF | TGCGCCAGCAGCCCACCGGGACAGGGGCATGTTGAGCAGTTCTTC
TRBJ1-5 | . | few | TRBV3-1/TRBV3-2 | CASSQTVSNQPQHF | TGTGCCAGCAGCCAAACAGTTAGCAATCAGCCCCAGCATTTT
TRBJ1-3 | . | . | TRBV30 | CAWSSPTGSGNTIYF | TGTGCCTGGAGCTCACCCACAGGATCTGGAAACACCATATATTTT
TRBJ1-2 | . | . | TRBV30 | CAWSVVEGYGYTF | TGTGCCTGGAGTGTGGTAGAGGGCTATGGCTACACCTTC
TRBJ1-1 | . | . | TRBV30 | CAWSAVRRDTEAFF | TGTGCCTGGAGTGCGGTCAGGAGGGACACTGAAGCTTTCTTT
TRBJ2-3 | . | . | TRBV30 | CAWSPPGGLGDTQYF | TGTGCCTGGAGTCCCCCAGGGGGGTTGGGAGATACGCAGTATTTT
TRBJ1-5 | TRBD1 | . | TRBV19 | CASSTTGGNQPQHF | TGTGCCAGTAGTACCACAGGGGGCAATCAGCCCCAGCATTTT
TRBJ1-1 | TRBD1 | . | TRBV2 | CASSGQGPTFF | TGTGCCAGCAGTGGACAGGGGCCCACTTTCTTT
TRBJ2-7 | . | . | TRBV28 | CASKIGRNYEQYF | TGTGCCAGCAAGATAGGCAGGAACTACGAGCAGTACTTC
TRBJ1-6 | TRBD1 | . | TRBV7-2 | CASNRGQGSSPLHF | TGTGCCAGCAACCGGGGACAGGGCAGTTCACCCCTCCACTTT
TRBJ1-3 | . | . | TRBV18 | CASSDRPVGPSGNTIYF | TGTGCCAGCTCTGACAGGCCCGTAGGGCCCTCTGGAAACACCATATATTTT
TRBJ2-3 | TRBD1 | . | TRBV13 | CASSSRDRGRGDTQYF | TGTGCCAGCAGCTCGCGGGACAGGGGCCGAGGAGATACGCAGTATTTT
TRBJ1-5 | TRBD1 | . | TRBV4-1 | CASSQGQGVNQPQHF | TGCGCCAGCAGCCAGGGACAGGGGGTCAATCAGCCCCAGCATTTT
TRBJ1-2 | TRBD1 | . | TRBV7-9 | CASSVQGVDYGYTF | TGTGCCAGCAGCGTCCAGGGGGTGGACTATGGCTACACCTTC